This TCR beta chain comes out of a study of neurological immune-mediated disorders. General study points: Private repertoires in all groups were suggested by the finding that expanded clones across subjects shared no CDR3 amino acid sequences. There was no clinical or MRI feature that was associated with the multiple sclerosis repertoire cluster.

The table lists this clonotype with many counts. Antigen unknown. Deletions cut 7 bases from V and 2 bases from J, with 14 bases between. This CDR3 contains 14 residues. Per germline, CDR1 SEHNR and CDR2 FQNEAQ (reference sequence). TCRdb re-called the 5' RACE reads with MiXCR, one entry per CDR3 protein. Among over 45,000 distinct CDR3 sequences listed, 3% to 3.5% were seen once. Sequenced sample: PBMCs. The chain couples TRBV7-9 to TRBJ2-5; D may be TRBD2 (6 bases). This TCR was sampled from a man aged 40-55 years with multiple sclerosis. The CDR3 DNA sequence: TGTGCCAGCATGGCGGCCAGCGGGCAAGAGACCCAGTACTTC. Translating gives CASMAASGQETQYF.